Detailed here is one TCR beta chain. The antigen remains undetermined. Profiling relied on immunoSEQ multiplex PCR, and the TCRdb table lists in-frame clones only, not all of them. This sample has some 110,000 clones, with approximately 84% found just once. The data were taken from a study of graft-versus-host responses after intestinal transplantation. After removal of 9 bases from V and 1 base from J, the junction contained 1 base not matched to a gene. Germline lookup yields CDR1 SNHLY and CDR2 FYNNEI. CDR3 length: 13 amino acids. Sequenced here: unstimulated CD4+ T cells sorted from spleen or lymph node cells, sampled before intestinal transplant. The gene calls are TRBV2 and TRBJ2-2; 8 bases match TRBD1. This TCR came from a human donor who received an intestinal transplant. CDR3 region: CASGQGNTGELFF. CDR3 DNA sequence: TGTGCCAGTGGACAGGGGAACACCGGGGAGCTGTTTTTT.